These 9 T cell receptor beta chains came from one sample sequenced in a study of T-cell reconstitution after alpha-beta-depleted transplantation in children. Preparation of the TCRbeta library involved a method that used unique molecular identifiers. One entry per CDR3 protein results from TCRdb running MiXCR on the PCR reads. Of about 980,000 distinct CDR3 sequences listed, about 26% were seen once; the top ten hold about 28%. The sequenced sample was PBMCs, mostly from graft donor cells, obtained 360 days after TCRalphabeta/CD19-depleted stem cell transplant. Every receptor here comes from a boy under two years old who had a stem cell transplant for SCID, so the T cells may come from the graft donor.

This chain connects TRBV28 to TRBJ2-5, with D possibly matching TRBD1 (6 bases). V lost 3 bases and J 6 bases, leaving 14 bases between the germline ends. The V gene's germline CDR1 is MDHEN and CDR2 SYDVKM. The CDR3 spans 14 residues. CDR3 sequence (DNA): TGTGCCAGCAGTTTGGCCAGGGGTTGGCAGACCCAGTACTTC. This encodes CASSLARGWQTQYF.

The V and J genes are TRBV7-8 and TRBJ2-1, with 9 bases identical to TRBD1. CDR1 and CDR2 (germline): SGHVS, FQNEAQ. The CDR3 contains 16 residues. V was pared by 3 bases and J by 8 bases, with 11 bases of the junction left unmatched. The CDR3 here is CASSLRLRDREDEQFF. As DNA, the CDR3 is TGTGCCAGCAGCTTGAGGCTCCGGGACAGGGAGGATGAGCAGTTCTTC. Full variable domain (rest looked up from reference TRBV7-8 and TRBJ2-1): GAGVSQSPRYKVAKRGQDVALRCDPISGHVSLFWYQQALGQGPEFLTYFQNEAQLDKSGLPSDRFFAERPEGSVSTLKIQRTQQEDSAVYLCASSLRLRDREDEQFFGPGTRLTVL.

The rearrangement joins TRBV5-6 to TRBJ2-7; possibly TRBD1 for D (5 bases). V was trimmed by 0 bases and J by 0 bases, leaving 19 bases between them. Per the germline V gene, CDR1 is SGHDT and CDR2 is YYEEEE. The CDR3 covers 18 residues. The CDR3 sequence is CASSLDVGPNIPSYEQYF. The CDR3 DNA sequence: TGTGCCAGCAGCTTGGATGTGGGGCCCAATATCCCCTCCTACGAGCAGTACTTC.

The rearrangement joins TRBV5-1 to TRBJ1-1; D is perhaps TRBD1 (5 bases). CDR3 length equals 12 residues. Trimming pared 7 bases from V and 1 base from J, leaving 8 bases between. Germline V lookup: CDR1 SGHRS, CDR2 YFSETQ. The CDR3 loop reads CASVGQNTEAFF. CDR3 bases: TGCGCCAGCGTAGGACAGAACACTGAAGCTTTCTTT. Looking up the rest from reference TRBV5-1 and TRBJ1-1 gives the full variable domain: KAGVTQTPRYLIKTRGQQVTLSCSPISGHRSVSWYQQTPGQGLQFLFEYFSETQRNKGNFPGRFSGRQFSNSRSEMNVSTLELGDSALYLCASVGQNTEAFFGQGTRLTVV.

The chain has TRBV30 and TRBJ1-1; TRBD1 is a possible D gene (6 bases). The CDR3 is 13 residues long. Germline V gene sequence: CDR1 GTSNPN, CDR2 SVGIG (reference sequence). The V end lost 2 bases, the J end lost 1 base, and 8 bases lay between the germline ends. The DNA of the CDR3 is TGTGCCTGGAGTACGGGACAGAACACTGAAGCTTTCTTT. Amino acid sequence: CAWSTGQNTEAFF.

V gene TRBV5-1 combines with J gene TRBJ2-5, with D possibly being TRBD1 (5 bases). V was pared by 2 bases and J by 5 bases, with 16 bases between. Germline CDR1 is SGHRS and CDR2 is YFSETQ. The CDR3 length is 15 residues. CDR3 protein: CASSFGQDVGETQYF. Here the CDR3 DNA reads TGCGCCAGCAGCTTCGGACAAGACGTTGGGGAGACCCAGTACTTC.

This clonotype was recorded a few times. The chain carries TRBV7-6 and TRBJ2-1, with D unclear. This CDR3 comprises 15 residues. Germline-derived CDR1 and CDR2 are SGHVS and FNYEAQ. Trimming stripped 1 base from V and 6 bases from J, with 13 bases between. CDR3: CASSLGSGYPNEQFF. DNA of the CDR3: TGTGCCAGCAGCTTAGGTTCCGGCTACCCCAATGAGCAGTTCTTC.

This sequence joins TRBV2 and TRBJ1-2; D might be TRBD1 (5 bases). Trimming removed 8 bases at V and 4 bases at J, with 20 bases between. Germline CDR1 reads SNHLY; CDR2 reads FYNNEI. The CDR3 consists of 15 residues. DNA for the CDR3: TGTGCCAGCGTCGAGCCGAACAGGTGGCTCTATGGCTACACCTTC. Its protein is CASVEPNRWLYGYTF.

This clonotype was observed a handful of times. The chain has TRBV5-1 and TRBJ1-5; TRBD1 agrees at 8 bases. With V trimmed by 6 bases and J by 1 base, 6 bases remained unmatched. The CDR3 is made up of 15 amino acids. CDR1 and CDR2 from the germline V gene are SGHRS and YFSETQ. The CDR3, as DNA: TGCGCCAGCACCCTGGACAGGGTGAGCAATCAGCCCCAGCATTTT. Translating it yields CASTLDRVSNQPQHF.